Listed below are T cell receptor beta chains from one sample, sequenced in a study of blood T cell repertoires in COVID-19. Only in-frame clones appear in the TCRdb table, and some are missing; sequencing was by immunoSEQ multiplex PCR. The sample includes approximately 260,000 clones, about nine tenths of them seen just once. Material: peripheral blood. The receptors stem from a man in his sixties who had recovered from COVID-19. The CDR3 runs from the conserved cysteine through the conserved F or W. Clone size appears in some rows only: once, few, many, or a class for an expanded clone.

TRBV12-5,13,many,CASGATVYTEAFF
TRBV11-2,14,-,CASSLRRYNSPLHF
TRBV6-1,16,-,CASSETPTSAGNIQYF
TRBV12-5,18,-,CASGSRVPGQGDDYEQYF
TRBV7-8,17,-,CASSLGTSGGAVETQYF
TRBV12-5,15,few,CASGLGGGGVDEQFF
TRBV6-6,15,few,CASSLGRPYNSPLHF
TRBV11-3,17,-,CASSFLAPGSNTGELFF
TRBV2,16,-,CASTKGENSYNSPLHF
TRBV19,15,-,CATTPQGLGTDTQYF
TRBV12-3/TRBV12-4,13,-,CASSLIFTDTQYF
TRBV30,14,once,CAWSGLGGTDTQYF
TRBV24-1,16,-,CATSAPGTSGIGELFF
TRBV6-5,15,-,CASSSYGTGSYEQYF
TRBV5-1,15,once,CASSQDGTGYNEQFF
TRBV7-9,16,-,CASSLGSGLSNQPQHF
TRBV28,15,-,CASSLWGANNYGYTF
TRBV18,15,-,CASSPDRLRIGGCTF
TRBV6-5,13,-,CASSKDTGAPLHF
TRBV2,14,-,CASSATTGSYGYTF
TRBV4-1,18,-,CASSQKPLSSGIYNEQFF
TRBV7-9,13,-,CASSFEGRDTQYF
TRBV6-5,15,-,CASSYGWQTTGELFF
TRBV5-4,16,-,CASSLRTSGGRETQYF
TRBV15,13,-,CATSRDFQETQYF
TRBV12-3/TRBV12-4,13,once,CASSLRTGGGYTF
TRBV4-1,14,-,CASSHRQGIEKLFF
TRBV6-5,15,-,CASSRTGGGSYEQYF
TRBV5-1,16,-,CASSSERGGYYNEQFF
TRBV30,13,-,CAWNGGWNTEAFF
TRBV27,14,-,CASSGRQPYNEQFF
TRBV9,15,-,CASSVTGVSYNEQFF
TRBV11-2,17,once,CASSLGQGSPANYGYTF
TRBV7-2,14,-,CASSSGQGVRPQHF
TRBV12-5,14,-,CASGLDPQGYGYTF
TRBV5-1,15,-,CASSLTGTPYNEQFF
TRBV6-5,15,-,CATLGGPWPNQPQHF
TRBV24-1,15,-,CATSDPGREYNEQFF
TRBV7-9,14,-,CASSRGLVQEKLFF
TRBV12-3/TRBV12-4,13,-,CASRFRQGGEQFF
TRBV9,12,-,CASSPGMGEAFF
TRBV5-1,15,-,CASSLAHRANEKLFF
TRBV7-8,17,-,CASSVPRTGQDWYEQYF
TRBV27,14,-,CASSYRGLNYGYTF
TRBV3-1/TRBV3-2,18,-,CASSRLRGRGGNQEIQYF
TRBV7-8,16,once,CASSLQPSGGGNTIYF
TRBV6-5,16,once,CASSSRWTGGNSPLHF
TRBV5-6,15,-,CASSFPQGSTDTQYF
TRBV19,17,-,CASRTPNRGPKNTEAFF
TRBV19,13,-,CATVGDSSYEQYF
TRBV2,16,-,CASRGALAASYNEQFF
TRBV7-2,15,-,CASSLEYRAPDEQFF
TRBV6-1,15,once,CASSEGIGGFYGYTF
TRBV13,15,-,CASSLRQGGNTEAFF
TRBV5-5,15,once,CASSFIGGSNQPQHF
TRBV15,15,-,CATSRNRGPADTQYF
TRBV18,15,once,CASSPPQGRTYEQYF
TRBV10-3,14,once,CATQGGNSGNTIYF